This is a list of T cell receptor beta chains from one sample in a study of blood T cell repertoires in COVID-19. Method: immunoSEQ multiplex PCR; TCRdb's copy keeps in-frame clones and lacks some. In the table there are approximately 140,000 clones, 80% to 90% of which are singletons. Sequenced: peripheral blood. The origin of the receptors is a man aged 18 to 30 with COVID-19, enrolled during active disease. Each CDR3 is given with its conserved first and last residue. The order of the fields is V gene, CDR3 length, J gene, D gene, clone size, CDR3 DNA, CDR3 protein. A D gene is named only where the DNA matches it firmly. Not all rows give a size; the values are once, few, many and, for expanded clones, a class.

>TRBV9|13|TRBJ2-7|TRBD2|-
TGTGCCAGCAGCCCCGGGGGGGCCTACGAGCAGTACTTC
CASSPGGAYEQYF
>TRBV9|15|TRBJ2-3|-|-
TGTGCCAGCAGCCTCCTAGCATCTAGCACAGATACGCAGTATTTT
CASSLLASSTDTQYF
>TRBV30|15|TRBJ2-1|TRBD2|-
TGTGCCTGGAGGGTCGGCGGGAGGTCTTACAATGAGCAGTTCTTC
CAWRVGGRSYNEQFF
>TRBV25-1|13|TRBJ1-1|-|-
TGTGCCAGCTCCTGGACAGCGAACACTGAAGCTTTCTTT
CASSWTANTEAFF
>TRBV28|13|TRBJ2-7|-|-
TGTGCCAGCGGTACCGGGACTCCCCTCGAGCAGTACTTC
CASGTGTPLEQYF
>TRBV4-1|16|TRBJ2-1|TRBD2|-
TGCGCCAGCAGCCGGGCGAGCAGCGGGAGGGGCAATGAGCAGTTCTTC
CASSRASSGRGNEQFF
>TRBV25-1|13|TRBJ1-2|-|-
TGTGCCAGCAGTGCGCTGACGGGGGGTGGCTACACCTTC
CASSALTGGGYTF
>TRBV27|15|TRBJ2-1|TRBD2|-
TGTGCCAGCAGTCCGGGACTAGCGGGGTACAATGAGCAGTTCTTC
CASSPGLAGYNEQFF
>TRBV5-4|13|TRBJ2-7|-|-
TGTGCCAGCAGCTCCCGGGGAGCCTACGAGCAGTACTTC
CASSSRGAYEQYF
>TRBV2|11|TRBJ2-1|-|-
TGTGCCAGCCCCACTAGGGATGAGCAGTTCTTC
CASPTRDEQFF
>TRBV12-3/TRBV12-4|13|TRBJ1-2|-|many
TGTGCCAGCAGTCGCGGGGGGAACTATGGCTACACCTTC
CASSRGGNYGYTF
>TRBV10-3|17|TRBJ2-1|TRBD2|-
TGTGCCATCAGTGAGTGGACTAGCCCGCCCCCACCAGGGGAGCAGTTCTTC
CAISEWTSPPPPGEQFF
>TRBV7-2|15|TRBJ2-3|TRBD1|-
TGTGCCAGCAGCTTAGGTTCAGGGGGCCGAGATACGCAGTATTTT
CASSLGSGGRDTQYF
>TRBV7-9|16|TRBJ2-3|-|-
TGTGCCAGCAGCTTAGCGCCAAGCGGAGACACAGATACGCAGTATTTT
CASSLAPSGDTDTQYF
>TRBV4-1|19|TRBJ1-1|-|-
TGCGCCAGCAGCCAGATCTTAGACATACCTTCGACCATGAACACTGAAGCTTTCTTT
CASSQILDIPSTMNTEAFF
>TRBV28|16|TRBJ2-7|-|-
TGTGCCAGCCACAACGTTCAGGGAGGGGGATCCTACGAGCAGTACTTC
CASHNVQGGGSYEQYF
>TRBV7-9|16|TRBJ2-7|TRBD2|-
TGTGCCAGCAGCTCCGGTCGGGAGGAGGCCCCCTACGAGCAGTACTTC
CASSSGREEAPYEQYF
>TRBV28|16|TRBJ2-7|-|once
TGTGCCAGCAGTTTGAGTAGGGGCCAGTTCTCCTACGAGCAGTACTTC
CASSLSRGQFSYEQYF
>TRBV6-4|12|TRBJ1-2|-|-
TGTGCCAGCAGTCCCGCAGGGTCGGTTCCTTGCTTC
CASSPAGSVPCF
>TRBV6-5|14|TRBJ2-5|-|once
TGTGCCAGCAGTTACAGGGGCATTCTGGAGACCCAGTACTTC
CASSYRGILETQYF
>TRBV5-6|14|TRBJ2-5|TRBD1|-
TGTGCCAGCAGCTTTGACAGGGGGCGAGAGACCCAGTACTTC
CASSFDRGRETQYF
>TRBV4-3|14|TRBJ2-1|TRBD2|-
TGCGCCAGCAGCCCTCCGGGACTAGCGGCTGAGCAGTTCTTC
CASSPPGLAAEQFF
>TRBV5-8|15|TRBJ1-6|-|-
TGTGCCAGCAGCTTGTTCGCGGATTATAATTCACCCCTCCACTTT
CASSLFADYNSPLHF
>TRBV21-1|15|TRBJ1-2|-|-
TGTGCCAGCAGCAAAGAGCGGGGGGTGTACTATGGCTACACCTTC
CASSKERGVYYGYTF
>TRBV28|18|TRBJ2-2|TRBD2|-
TGTGCCAGCAGCCCGGGACTAGCGGGAGGGCGGTACACCGGGGAGCTGTTTTTT
CASSPGLAGGRYTGELFF
>TRBV9|15|TRBJ2-1|-|-
TGTGCCAGCAGCGTAGGGCAGGGGCGTTACAATGAGCAGTTCTTC
CASSVGQGRYNEQFF
>TRBV10-3|13|TRBJ2-1|TRBD1|-
TGTGCCATCAGCGAGACAGGGCGAAATGAGCAGTTCTTC
CAISETGRNEQFF
>TRBV11-2|16|TRBJ2-2|-|-
TGTGCCAGCAGCGCCCGCGAGGGCGGGAACACCGGGGAGCTGTTTTTT
CASSAREGGNTGELFF
>TRBV11-3|14|TRBJ2-1|-|once
TGTGCCAGCAGCTTACGGTCAGGGCATGAGGAGCAGTTCTTC
CASSLRSGHEEQFF
>TRBV29-1|15|TRBJ2-2|-|-
TGCAGCGTTGAAGATCTGGACATACCGACCGGGGAGCTGTTTTTT
CSVEDLDIPTGELFF
>TRBV9|15|TRBJ1-4|-|once
TGTGCCAGCAGCGTAGGCGAGAGGGTAGGAGAAAAACTGCTTTTT
CASSVGERVGEKLLF
>TRBV4-2|15|TRBJ2-3|-|-
TGTGCCAGCGGATCCGGGACTTCTAGCACAGATACGCAGTATTTT
CASGSGTSSTDTQYF
>TRBV30|15|TRBJ1-1|-|-
TGTGCCTGGAACCGGGACTGGAGGGTTAACACTGAAGCTTTCTTT
CAWNRDWRVNTEAFF
>TRBV4-3|16|TRBJ1-1|-|-
TGCGCCAGCAGCCAAGATATGGACGGGAAGAACACTGAAGCTTTCTTT
CASSQDMDGKNTEAFF
>TRBV2|14|TRBJ2-3|-|-
TGTGCCAGCAGTGACTGGGGCTCCACAGATACGCAGTATTTT
CASSDWGSTDTQYF
>TRBV4-3|17|TRBJ2-1|-|few
TGCGCCAGCAGCCAAGATTTAATAACTAGGGATTACAATGAGCAGTTCTTC
CASSQDLITRDYNEQFF
>TRBV21-1|17|TRBJ1-1|-|-
TGTGCCAGCAGCAAAGGAGGAGAGGGTCCCATGAACACTGAAGCTTTCTTT
CASSKGGEGPMNTEAFF
>TRBV29-1|15|TRBJ2-1|-|once
TGCAGCGTTGGGGGGCGGCTTGACGTATACAATGAGCAGTTCTTC
CSVGGRLDVYNEQFF
>TRBV6-2/TRBV6-3|14|TRBJ2-7|TRBD2|-
TGTGCCAGCAGCCAAACTAGCGGATCTTACGAGCAGTACTTC
CASSQTSGSYEQYF
>TRBV27|12|TRBJ2-7|TRBD1|-
TGTGCCAGCCGGGACAGATACTACGAGCAGTACTTC
CASRDRYYEQYF
>TRBV5-1|17|TRBJ1-3|TRBD1|-
TGCGCCAGCAGCCTCCCCGGACAGGGGATATCTGGAAACACCATATATTTT
CASSLPGQGISGNTIYF
>TRBV6-5|16|TRBJ1-6|-|-
TGTGCCAGCAGTTACTGGCTGGACAGTAATAATTCACCCCTCCACTTT
CASSYWLDSNNSPLHF
>TRBV4-3|13|TRBJ2-7|-|-
TGCGCCAGCAGCCACCCTAGCTCCTACGAGCAGTACTTC
CASSHPSSYEQYF
>TRBV24-1|16|TRBJ2-2|TRBD1|-
TGTGCCACCAGTGATCTGGGACAGGGGGCAGCCGGGGAGCTGTTTTTT
CATSDLGQGAAGELFF